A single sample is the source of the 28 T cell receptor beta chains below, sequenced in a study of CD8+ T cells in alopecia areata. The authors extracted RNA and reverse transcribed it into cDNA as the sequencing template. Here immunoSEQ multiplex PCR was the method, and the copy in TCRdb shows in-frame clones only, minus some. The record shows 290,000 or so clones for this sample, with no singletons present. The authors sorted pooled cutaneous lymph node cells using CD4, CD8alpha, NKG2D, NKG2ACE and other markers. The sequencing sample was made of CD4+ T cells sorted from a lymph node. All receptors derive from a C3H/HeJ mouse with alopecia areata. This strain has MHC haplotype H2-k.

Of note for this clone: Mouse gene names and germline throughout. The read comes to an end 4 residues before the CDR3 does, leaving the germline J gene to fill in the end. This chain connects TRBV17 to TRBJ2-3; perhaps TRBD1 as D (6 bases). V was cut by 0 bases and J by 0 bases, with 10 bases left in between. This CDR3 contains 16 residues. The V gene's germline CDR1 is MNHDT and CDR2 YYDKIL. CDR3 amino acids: CASSRDYRVSAETLYF. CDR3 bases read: TGTGCTAGCAGTAGAGATTACAGGGTTAGTGCAGAA.

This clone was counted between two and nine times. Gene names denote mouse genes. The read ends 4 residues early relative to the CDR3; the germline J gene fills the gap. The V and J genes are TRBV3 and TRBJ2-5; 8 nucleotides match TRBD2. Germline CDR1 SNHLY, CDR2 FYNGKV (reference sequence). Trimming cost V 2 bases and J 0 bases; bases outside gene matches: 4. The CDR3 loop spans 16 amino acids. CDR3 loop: CASSLLLGVNQDTQYF. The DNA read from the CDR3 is TGTGCCAGCAGCTTACTACTGGGGGTTAACCAAGAC.

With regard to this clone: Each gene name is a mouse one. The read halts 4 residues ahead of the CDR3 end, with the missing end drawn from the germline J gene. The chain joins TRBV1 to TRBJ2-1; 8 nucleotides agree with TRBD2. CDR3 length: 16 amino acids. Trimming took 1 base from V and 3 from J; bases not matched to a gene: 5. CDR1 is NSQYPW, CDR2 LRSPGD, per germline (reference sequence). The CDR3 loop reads CTCSAANWGSYAEQFF. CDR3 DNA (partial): TGCACCTGCAGTGCAGCCAACTGGGGGTCCTATGCT.

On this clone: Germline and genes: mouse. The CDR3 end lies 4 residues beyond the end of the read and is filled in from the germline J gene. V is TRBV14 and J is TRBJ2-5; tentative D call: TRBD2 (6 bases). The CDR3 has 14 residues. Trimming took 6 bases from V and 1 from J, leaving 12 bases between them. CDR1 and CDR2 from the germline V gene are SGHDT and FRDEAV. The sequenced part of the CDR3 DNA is TGTGCCAGCACCAGGGACTTATACCAAGAC. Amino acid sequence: CASTRDLYQD. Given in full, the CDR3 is CASTRDLYQDTQYF.

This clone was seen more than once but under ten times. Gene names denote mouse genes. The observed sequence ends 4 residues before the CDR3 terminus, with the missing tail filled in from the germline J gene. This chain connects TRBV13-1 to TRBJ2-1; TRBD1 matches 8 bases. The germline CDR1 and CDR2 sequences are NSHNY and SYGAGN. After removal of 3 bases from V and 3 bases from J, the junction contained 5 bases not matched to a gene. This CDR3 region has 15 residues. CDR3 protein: CASSGTGLSYAEQFF. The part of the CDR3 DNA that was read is TGTGCCAGCAGTGGGACAGGGCTGAGCTATGCT.

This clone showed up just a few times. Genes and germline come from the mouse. CDR3 in amino acids: CAWRMDRASSDYTF. CDR3 DNA, as far as it was read: TGTGCCTGGAGAATGGACAGGGCGAGCTCC. The rearrangement joins TRBV31 to TRBJ1-2; 8 positions match TRBD1. The read ends 4 residues early relative to the CDR3; the germline J gene fills the gap. V lost 3 bases to trimming and J lost 4 bases; unmatched junction nucleotides: 7. The CDR3 extends over 14 amino acids. Germline V CDR1 and CDR2: GKSSPN, SITVG.

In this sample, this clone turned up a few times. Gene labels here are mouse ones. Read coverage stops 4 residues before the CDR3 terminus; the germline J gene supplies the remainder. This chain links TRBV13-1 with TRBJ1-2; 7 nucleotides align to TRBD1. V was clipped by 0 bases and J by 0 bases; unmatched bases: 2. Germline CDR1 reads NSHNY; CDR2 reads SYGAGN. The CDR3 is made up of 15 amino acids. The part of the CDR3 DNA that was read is TGTGCCAGCAGTGATGAAGGGGGCCCAAACTCC. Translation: CASSDEGGPNS. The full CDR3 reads CASSDEGGPNSDYTF.

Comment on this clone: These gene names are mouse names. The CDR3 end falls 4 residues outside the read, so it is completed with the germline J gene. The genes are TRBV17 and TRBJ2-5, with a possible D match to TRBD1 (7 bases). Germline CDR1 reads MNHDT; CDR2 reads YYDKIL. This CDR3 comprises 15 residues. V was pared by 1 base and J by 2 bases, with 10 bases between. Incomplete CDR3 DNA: TGTGCTAGCAGTAGAGGGAGGGGGCCCCAAGAC. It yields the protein CASSRGRGPQD. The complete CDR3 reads CASSRGRGPQDTQYF.

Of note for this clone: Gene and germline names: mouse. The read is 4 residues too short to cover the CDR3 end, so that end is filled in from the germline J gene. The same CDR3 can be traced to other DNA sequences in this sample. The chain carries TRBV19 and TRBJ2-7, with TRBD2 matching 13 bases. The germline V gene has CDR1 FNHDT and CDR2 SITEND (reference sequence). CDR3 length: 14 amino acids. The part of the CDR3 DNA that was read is TGTGCCAGCAGTCGGGACTGGGGGGGGTAT. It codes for CASSRDWGGY. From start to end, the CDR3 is CASSRDWGGYEQYF.

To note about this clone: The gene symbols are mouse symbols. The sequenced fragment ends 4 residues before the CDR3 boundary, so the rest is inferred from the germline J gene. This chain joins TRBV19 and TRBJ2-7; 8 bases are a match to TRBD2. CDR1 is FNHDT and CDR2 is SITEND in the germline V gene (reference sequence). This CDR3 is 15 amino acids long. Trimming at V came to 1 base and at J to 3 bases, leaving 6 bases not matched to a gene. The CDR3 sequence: CASSISGGLHYEQYF. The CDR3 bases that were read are TGTGCCAGCAGTATATCTGGGGGGCTCCACTAT. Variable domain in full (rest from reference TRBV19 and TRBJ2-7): GGIITQTPKFLIGQEGQKLTLKCQQNFNHDTMYWYRQDSGKGLRLIYYSITENDLQKGDLSEGYDASREKKSSFSLTVTSAQKNEMAVFLCASSISGGLHYEQYFGPGTRLTVL.

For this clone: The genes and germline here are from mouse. The DNA read from the CDR3 is TGTGCTAGCAGTAAGGGACAGCAAAAC. Its protein product is CASSKGQQN. In full, the CDR3 reads CASSKGQQNTLYF. The J gene is TRBJ2-4, the V gene TRBV17, with TRBD1 matching over 7 bases. The read falls 4 residues short of the CDR3 end, and the missing part is taken from the germline J gene. The V and J ends lost 4 bases and 3 bases, in that order; junction bases with no gene match: 1. Germline assignment: CDR1 MNHDT and CDR2 YYDKIL. The CDR3 loop spans 13 amino acids.

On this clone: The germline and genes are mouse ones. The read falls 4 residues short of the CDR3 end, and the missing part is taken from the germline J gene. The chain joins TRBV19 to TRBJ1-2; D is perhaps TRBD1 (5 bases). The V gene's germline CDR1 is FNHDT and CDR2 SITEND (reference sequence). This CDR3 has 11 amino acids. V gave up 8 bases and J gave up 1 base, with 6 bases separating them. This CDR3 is CARGQNSDYTF. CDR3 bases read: TGTGCCAGAGGACAAAACTCC.

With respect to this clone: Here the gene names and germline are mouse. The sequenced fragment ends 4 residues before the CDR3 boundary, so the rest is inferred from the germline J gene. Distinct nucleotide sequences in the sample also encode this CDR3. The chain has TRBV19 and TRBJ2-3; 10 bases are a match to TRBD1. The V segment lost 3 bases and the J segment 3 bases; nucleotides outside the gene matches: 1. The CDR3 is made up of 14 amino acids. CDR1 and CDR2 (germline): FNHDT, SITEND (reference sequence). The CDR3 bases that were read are TGTGCCAGCAGTAGGGGACAGGGGGCAGAA. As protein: CASSRGQGAE. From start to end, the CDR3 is CASSRGQGAETLYF.

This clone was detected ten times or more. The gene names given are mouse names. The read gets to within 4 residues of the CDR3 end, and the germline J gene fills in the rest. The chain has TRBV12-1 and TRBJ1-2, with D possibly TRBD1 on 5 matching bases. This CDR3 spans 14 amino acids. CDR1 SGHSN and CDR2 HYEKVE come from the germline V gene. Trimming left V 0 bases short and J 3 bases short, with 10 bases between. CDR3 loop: CASSLPGWDSDYTF. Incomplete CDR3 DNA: TGTGCCAGCTCTCTCCCAGGGTGGGACTCC.

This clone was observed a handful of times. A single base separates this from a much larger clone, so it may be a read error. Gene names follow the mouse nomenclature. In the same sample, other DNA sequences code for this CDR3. CDR3 DNA, as far as it was read: TGTGCCAGCAGCACGGGACAGAACACA. Protein sequence: CASSTGQNT. The whole CDR3 protein is CASSTGQNTEVFF. The genes are TRBV19 and TRBJ1-1; a weak D match, TRBD1 (5 bases). With the read ending 4 residues before the CDR3 end, the germline J gene is used to fill in that end. The CDR3 totals 13 residues. Germline CDR1 reads FNHDT; CDR2 reads SITEND (reference sequence). The germline V and J ends were trimmed by 5 bases and 0 bases, with 8 bases remaining between them.

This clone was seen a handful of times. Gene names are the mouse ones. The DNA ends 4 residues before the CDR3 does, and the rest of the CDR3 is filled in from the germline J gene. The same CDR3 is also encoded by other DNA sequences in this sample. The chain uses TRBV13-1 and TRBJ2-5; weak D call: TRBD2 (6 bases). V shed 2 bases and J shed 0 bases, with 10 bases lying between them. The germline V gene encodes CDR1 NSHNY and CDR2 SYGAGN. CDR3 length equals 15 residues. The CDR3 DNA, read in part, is TGTGCCAGCAGTGACCTCTGGGGAAACCAAGAC. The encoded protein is CASSDLWGNQD. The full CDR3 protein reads CASSDLWGNQDTQYF.

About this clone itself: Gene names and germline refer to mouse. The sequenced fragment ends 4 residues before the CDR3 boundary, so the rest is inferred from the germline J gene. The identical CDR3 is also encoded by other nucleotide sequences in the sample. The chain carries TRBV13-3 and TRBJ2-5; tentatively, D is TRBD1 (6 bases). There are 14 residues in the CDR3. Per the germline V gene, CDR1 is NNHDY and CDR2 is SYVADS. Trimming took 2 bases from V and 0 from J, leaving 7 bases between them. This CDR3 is CASSETGNQDTQYF. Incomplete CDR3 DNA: TGTGCCAGCAGTGAAACAGGGAACCAAGAC.

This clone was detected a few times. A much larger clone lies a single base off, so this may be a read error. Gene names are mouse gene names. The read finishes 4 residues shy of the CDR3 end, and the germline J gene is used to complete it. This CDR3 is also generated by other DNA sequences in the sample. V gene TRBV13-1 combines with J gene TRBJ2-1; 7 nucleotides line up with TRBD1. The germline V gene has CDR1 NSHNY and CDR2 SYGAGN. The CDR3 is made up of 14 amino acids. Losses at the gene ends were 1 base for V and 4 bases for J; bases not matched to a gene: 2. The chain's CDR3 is CASSDPGQYAEQFF. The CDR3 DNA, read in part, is TGTGCCAGCAGTGATCCGGGACAGTATGCT.

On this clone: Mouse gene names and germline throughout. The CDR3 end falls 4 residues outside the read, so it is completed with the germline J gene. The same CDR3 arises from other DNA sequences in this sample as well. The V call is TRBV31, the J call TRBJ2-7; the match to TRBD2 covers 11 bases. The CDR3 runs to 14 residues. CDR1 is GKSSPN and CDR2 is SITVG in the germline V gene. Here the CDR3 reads CAWSLGLGVYEQYF. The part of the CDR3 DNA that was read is TGTGCCTGGAGTCTGGGACTGGGGGTTTAT.

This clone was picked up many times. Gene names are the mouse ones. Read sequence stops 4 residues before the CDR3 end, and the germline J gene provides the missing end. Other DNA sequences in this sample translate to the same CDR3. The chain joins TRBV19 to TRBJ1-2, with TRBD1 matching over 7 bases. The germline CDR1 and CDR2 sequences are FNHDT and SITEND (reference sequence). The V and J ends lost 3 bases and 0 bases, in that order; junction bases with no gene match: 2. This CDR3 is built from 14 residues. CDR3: CASSTGTANSDYTF. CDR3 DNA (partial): TGTGCCAGCAGTACCGGGACAGCAAACTCC. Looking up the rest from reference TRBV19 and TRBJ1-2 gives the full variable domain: GGIITQTPKFLIGQEGQKLTLKCQQNFNHDTMYWYRQDSGKGLRLIYYSITENDLQKGDLSEGYDASREKKSSFSLTVTSAQKNEMAVFLCASSTGTANSDYTFGSGTRLLVI.

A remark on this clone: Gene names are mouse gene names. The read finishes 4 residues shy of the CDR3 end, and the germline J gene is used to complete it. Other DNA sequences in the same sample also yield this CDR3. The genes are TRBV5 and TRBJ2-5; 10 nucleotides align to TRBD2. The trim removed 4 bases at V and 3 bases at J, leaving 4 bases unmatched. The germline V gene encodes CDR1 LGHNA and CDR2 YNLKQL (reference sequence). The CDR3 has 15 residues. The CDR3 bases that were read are TGTGCCAGCAGCCCTCCGGGACTGGGGCAAGAC. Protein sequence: CASSPPGLGQD. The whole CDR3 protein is CASSPPGLGQDTQYF.

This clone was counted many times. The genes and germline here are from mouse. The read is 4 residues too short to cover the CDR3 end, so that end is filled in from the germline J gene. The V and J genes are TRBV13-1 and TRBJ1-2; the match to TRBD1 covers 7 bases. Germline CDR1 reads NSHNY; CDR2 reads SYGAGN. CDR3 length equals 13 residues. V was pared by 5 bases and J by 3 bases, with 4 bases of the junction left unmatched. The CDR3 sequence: CASSSGTDSDYTF. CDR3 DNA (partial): TGTGCCAGCAGCTCCGGGACAGACTCC.

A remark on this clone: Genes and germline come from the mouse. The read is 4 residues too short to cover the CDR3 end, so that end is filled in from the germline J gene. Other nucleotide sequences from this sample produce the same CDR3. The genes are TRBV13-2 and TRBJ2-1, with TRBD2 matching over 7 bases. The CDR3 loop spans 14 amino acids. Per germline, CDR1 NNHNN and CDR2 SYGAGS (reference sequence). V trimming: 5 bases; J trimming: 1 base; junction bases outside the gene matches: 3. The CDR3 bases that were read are TGTGCCAGCGGGCTGGGGGTGAACTATGCT. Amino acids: CASGLGVNYA. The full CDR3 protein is CASGLGVNYAEQFF.

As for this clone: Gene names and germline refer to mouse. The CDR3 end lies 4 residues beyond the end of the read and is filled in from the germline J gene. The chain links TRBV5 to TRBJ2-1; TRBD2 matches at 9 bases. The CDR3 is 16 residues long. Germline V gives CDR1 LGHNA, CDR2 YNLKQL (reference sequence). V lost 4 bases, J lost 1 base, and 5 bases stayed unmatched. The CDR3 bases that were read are TGTGCCAGCAGCCCCCACTGGGGGGTAAACTATGCT. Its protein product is CASSPHWGVNYA. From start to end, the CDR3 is CASSPHWGVNYAEQFF.

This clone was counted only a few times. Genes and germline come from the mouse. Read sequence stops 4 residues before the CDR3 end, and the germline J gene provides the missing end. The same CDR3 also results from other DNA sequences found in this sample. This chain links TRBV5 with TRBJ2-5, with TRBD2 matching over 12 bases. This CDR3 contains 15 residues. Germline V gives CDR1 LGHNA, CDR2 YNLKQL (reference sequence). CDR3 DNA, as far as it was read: TGTGCCAGCAGCCAAGAAGGGACTGGGGGGGAC. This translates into CASSQEGTGGD. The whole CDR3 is CASSQEGTGGDTQYF.

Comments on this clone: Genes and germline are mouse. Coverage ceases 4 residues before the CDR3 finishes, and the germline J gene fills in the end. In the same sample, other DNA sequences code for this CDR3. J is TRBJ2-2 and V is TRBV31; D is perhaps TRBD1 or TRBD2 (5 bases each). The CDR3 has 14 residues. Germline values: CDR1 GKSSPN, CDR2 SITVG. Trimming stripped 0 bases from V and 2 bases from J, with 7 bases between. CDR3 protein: CAWSLGVNTGQLYF. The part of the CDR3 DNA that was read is TGTGCCTGGAGTCTGGGGGTTAACACCGGG.

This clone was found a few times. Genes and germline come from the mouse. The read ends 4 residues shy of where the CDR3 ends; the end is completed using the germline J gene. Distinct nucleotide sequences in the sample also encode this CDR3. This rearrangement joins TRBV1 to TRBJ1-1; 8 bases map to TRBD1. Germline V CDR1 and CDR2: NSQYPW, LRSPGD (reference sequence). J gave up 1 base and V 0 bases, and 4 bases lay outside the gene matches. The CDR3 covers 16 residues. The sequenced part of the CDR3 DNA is TGCACCTGCAGTGCAGATCCCGGACAGGGAAACACA. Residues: CTCSADPGQGNT. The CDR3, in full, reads CTCSADPGQGNTEVFF.

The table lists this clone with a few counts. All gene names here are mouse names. The sequenced CDR3 bases are TGCACCTGCAGTACGGGACTGGGGGGCGGGTTTAACCAAGAC. Protein product: CTCSTGLGGGFNQD. The entire CDR3 protein reads CTCSTGLGGGFNQDTQYF. J is TRBJ2-5 and V is TRBV1, with 12 nucleotides matching TRBD2. The read comes to an end 4 residues before the CDR3 does, leaving the germline J gene to fill in the end. Per germline, CDR1 NSQYPW and CDR2 LRSPGD (reference sequence). V shed 5 bases and J 0 bases; nucleotides not matched to a gene: 9. CDR3 length equals 18 residues.